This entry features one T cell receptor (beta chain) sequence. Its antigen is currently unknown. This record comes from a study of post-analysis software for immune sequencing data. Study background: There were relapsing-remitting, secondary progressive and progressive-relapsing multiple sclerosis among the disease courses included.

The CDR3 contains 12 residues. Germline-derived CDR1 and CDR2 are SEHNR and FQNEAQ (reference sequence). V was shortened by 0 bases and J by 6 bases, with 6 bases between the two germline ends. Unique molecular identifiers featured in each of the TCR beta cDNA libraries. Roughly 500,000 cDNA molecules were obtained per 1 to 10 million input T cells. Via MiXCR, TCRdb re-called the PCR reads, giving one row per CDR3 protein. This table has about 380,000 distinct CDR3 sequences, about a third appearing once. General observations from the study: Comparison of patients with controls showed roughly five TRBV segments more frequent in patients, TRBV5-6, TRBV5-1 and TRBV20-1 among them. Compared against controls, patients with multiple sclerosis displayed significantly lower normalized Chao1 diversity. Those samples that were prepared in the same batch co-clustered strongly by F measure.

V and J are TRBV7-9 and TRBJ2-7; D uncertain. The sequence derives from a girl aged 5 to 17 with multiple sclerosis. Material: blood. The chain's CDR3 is CASSLAGSEQYF. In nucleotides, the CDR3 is TGTGCCAGCAGCTTAGCGGGAAGCGAGCAGTACTTC.